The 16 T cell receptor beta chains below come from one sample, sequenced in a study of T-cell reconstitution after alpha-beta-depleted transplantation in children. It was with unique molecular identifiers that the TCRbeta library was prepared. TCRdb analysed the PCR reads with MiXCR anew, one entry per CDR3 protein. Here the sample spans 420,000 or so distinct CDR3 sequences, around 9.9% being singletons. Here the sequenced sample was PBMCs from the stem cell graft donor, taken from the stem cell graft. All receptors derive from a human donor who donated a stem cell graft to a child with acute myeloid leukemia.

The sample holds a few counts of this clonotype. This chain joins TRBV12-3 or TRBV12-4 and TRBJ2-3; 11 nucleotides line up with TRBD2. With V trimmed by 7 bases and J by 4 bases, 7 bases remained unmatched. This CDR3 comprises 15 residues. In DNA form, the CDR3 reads TGTGCCAGCACCGTACTAGCGGGAGTGCCAGATACGCAGTATTTT. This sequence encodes CASTVLAGVPDTQYF.

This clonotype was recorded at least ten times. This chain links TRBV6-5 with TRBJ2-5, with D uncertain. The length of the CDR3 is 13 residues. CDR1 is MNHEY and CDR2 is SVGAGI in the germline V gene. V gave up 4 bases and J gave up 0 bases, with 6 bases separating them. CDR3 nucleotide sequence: TGTGCCAGCAGTTCGGCGTACCAAGAGACCCAGTACTTC. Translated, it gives CASSSAYQETQYF.

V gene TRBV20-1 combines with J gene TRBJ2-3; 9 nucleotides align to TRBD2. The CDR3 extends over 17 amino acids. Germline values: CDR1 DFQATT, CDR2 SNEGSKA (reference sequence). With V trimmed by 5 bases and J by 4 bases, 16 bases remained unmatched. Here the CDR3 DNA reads TGCAGTGCTTCGCCTACCGGGTGGGGGACTAGCTCAGATACGCAGTATTTT. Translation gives CSASPTGWGTSSDTQYF.

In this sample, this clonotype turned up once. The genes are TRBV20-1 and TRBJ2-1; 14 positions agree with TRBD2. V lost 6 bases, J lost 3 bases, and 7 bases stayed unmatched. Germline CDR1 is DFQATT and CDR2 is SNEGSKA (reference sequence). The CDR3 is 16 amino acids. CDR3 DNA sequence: TGCAGTGCCAACGGGGGGACTAGCGGGAGCTACAATGAGCAGTTCTTC. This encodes CSANGGTSGSYNEQFF.

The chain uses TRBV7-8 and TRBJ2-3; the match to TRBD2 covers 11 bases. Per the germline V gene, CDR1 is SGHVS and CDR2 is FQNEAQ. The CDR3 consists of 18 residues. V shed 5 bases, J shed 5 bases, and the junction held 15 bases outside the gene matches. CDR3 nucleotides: TGTGCCAGCAGCCCCCCGCCCGGGACTAGCGGTGGGGTAGATACGCAGTATTTT. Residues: CASSPPPGTSGGVDTQYF. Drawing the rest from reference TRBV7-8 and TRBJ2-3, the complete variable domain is GAGVSQSPRYKVAKRGQDVALRCDPISGHVSLFWYQQALGQGPEFLTYFQNEAQLDKSGLPSDRFFAERPEGSVSTLKIQRTQQEDSAVYLCASSPPPGTSGGVDTQYFGPGTRLTVL.

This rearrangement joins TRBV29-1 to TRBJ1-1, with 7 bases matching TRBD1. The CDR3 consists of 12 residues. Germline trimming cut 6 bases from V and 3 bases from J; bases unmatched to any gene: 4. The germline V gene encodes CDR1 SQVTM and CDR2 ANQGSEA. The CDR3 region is CSVATGDTEAFF. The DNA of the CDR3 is TGCAGCGTGGCAACAGGGGACACTGAAGCTTTCTTT.

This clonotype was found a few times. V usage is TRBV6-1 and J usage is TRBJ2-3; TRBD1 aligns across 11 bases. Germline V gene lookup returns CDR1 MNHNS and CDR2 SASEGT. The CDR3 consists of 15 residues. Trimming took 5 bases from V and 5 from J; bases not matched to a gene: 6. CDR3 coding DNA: TGTGCCAGCAGTACGGGGACAGGGGGGATAGATACGCAGTATTTT. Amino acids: CASSTGTGGIDTQYF.

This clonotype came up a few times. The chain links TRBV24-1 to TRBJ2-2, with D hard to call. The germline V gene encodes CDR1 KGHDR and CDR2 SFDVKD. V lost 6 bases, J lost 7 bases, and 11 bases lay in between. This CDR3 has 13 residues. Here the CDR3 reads CATSPDRDGELFF. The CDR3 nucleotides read TGTGCCACCAGTCCCGACCGTGACGGGGAGCTGTTTTTT.

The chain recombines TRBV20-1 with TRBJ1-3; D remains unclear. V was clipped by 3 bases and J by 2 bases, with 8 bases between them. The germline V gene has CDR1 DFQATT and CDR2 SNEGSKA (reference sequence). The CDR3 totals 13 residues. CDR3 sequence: CSASLDPGNTIYF. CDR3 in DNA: TGCAGTGCTAGTCTGGACCCTGGAAACACCATATATTTT.

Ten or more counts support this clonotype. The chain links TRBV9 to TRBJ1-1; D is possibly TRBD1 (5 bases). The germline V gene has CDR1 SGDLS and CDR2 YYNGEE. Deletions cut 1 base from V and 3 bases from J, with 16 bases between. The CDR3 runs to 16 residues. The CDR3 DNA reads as TGTGCCAGCAGCGTAATTGGTGACAGCCCTTACACTGAAGCTTTCTTT. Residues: CASSVIGDSPYTEAFF.

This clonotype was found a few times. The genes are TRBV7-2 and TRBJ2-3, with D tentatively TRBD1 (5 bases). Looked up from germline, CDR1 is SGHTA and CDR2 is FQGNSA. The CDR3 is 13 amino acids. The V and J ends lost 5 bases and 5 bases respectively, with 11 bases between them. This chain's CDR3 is CASSPRVRDTQYF. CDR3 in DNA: TGTGCCAGCAGCCCCAGGGTCAGAGATACGCAGTATTTT.

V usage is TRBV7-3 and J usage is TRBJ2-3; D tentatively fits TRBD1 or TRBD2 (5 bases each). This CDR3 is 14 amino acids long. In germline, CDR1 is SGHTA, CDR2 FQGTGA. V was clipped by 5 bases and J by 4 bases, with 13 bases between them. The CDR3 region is CASSPEGLADTQYF. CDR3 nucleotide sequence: TGTGCCAGCAGCCCAGAGGGGCTCGCAGATACGCAGTATTTT.

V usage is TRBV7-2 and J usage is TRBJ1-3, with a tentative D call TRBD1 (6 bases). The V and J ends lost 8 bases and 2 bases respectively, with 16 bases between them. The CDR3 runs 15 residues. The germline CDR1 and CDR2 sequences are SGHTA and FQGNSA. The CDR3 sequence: CASGEQGGPGNTIYF. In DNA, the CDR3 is TGTGCCAGCGGGGAACAGGGCGGACCTGGAAACACCATATATTTT.

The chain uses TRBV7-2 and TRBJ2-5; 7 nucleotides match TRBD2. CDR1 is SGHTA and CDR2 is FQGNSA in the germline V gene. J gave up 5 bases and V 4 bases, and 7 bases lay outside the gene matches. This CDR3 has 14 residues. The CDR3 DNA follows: TGTGCCAGCAGCTGGAGACGGGGAGGGGAGACCCAGTACTTC. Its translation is CASSWRRGGETQYF.

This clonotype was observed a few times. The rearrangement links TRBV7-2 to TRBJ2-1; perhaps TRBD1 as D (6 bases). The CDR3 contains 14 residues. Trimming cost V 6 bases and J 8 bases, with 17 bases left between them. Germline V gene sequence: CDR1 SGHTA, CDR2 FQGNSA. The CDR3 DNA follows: TGTGCCAGCAGAGCCCCAGGGGCGATGGATGAGCAGTTCTTC. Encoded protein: CASRAPGAMDEQFF.

For the CDR3, the DNA is TGCGCCAGCAGTGGCAGCGGGACAGGGGGAGAGACCCAGTACTTC. This sequence encodes CASSGSGTGGETQYF. The genes are TRBV10-1 and TRBJ2-5; 11 bases align to TRBD1. The CDR3 has 15 amino acids. Germline loops: CDR1 WNHNN, CDR2 SYGVQD (reference sequence). After removal of 4 bases from V and 4 bases from J, the junction contained 5 bases not matched to a gene.